The 20 T cell receptor beta chains given below trace back to one sample, sequenced in a study of blood T cells in healthy people across ages (dated by TCRdb to 2014 to 2015). Library preparation was by 5' RACE. Sequencing used an Illumina HiSeq 2500. A second roughly 7 to 11 cycle PCR used a sample-barcoded 5' primer and a J-beta primer mix. TCRdb trimmed the raw reads at Q25, called clones with MiXCR and kept productive beta chains. Rows are unified per CDR3 protein, each entry keeping the most common DNA and genes. The sample has more than 700,000 distinct CDR3 sequences on record, 35% to 50% of them singletons. The ten most abundant clones make up roughly 18% of the sample. Sample: blood. The source is a man older than 75 in good health.

This clonotype was seen more than once but under ten times. The chain employs TRBV7-2 and TRBJ2-1; no reliable D call. With 2 bases removed from V and 5 bases from J, the gap between germline ends came to 10 bases. Germline CDR1 reads SGHTA; CDR2 reads FQGNSA. The length of the CDR3 is 14 residues. CDR3 protein: CASSLLRNHNEQFF. The CDR3 DNA reads as TGTGCCAGCAGCTTATTACGGAATCACAATGAGCAGTTCTTC.

A few counts support this clonotype. This chain joins TRBV5-1 and TRBJ2-5; either TRBD1 or TRBD2 may supply D (6 bases each). V dropped 7 bases and J dropped 5 bases, with 15 bases sitting between them. Germline V gene lookup returns CDR1 SGHRS and CDR2 YFSETQ. CDR3 size: 13 residues. The CDR3 reads CASGGGGTETQYF. The CDR3 nucleotides are TGCGCCAGCGGAGGGGGTGGAACGGAGACCCAGTACTTC.

The chain combines TRBV6-5 with TRBJ2-3; a possible D gene is TRBD2 (5 bases). The CDR3 is 12 amino acids. V gave up 6 bases and J gave up 3 bases, with 7 bases separating them. CDR1 MNHEY and CDR2 SVGAGI come from the germline V gene. CDR3 DNA: TGTGCCAGCAGGAGCGGAACAGATACGCAGTATTTT. Encoded protein: CASRSGTDTQYF.

This rearrangement joins TRBV28 to TRBJ1-5; 9 bases are a match to TRBD1. Germline V gene data show CDR1 as MDHEN and CDR2 as SYDVKM. CDR3 size: 15 residues. The junction had 10 bases not matched to a gene; V was cut back by 11 bases and J by 2 bases. For the CDR3, the DNA is TGTGCCGGCAACACAGGGGGCGATGGCAATCAGCCCCAGCATTTT. Protein sequence: CAGNTGGDGNQPQHF.

This chain links TRBV10-1 with TRBJ2-7; no definite D call. The CDR3 runs to 13 residues. Trimming took 0 bases from V and 7 from J, leaving 10 bases between them. From germline, CDR1 is WNHNN and CDR2 SYGVQD (reference sequence). In DNA form, the CDR3 reads TGCGCCAGCAGTGAGTCGTATAGCAATGAGCAGTACTTC. It yields the protein CASSESYSNEQYF.

The V gene is TRBV6-5, the J gene TRBJ2-5; D is tentatively TRBD1 or TRBD2 (5 bases each). Trimming took off 7 bases at V and 8 bases at J, with 20 bases between the two ends. The CDR3 length is 14 residues. From germline, CDR1 is MNHEY and CDR2 SVGAGI. This CDR3 is CASTRGALSGTQYF. Here the CDR3 DNA reads TGTGCCAGCACCCGAGGGGCCCTTTCCGGAACCCAGTACTTC.

This clonotype was counted between two and nine times. Here the CDR3 reads CSVGSNYGYTF. The CDR3, as DNA: TGCAGCGTAGGTAGTAACTATGGCTACACCTTC. This chain uses TRBV29-1 with TRBJ1-2, with no clear D. The CDR3 extends over 11 amino acids. Trimming pared 6 bases from V and 1 base from J, leaving 6 bases between. CDR1 and CDR2 (germline): SQVTM, ANQGSEA.

The table lists this clonotype with a few counts. The chain recombines TRBV6-4 with TRBJ2-1; no firm D call. The germline V and J ends were trimmed by 6 bases and 7 bases, with 13 bases remaining between them. Germline lookup yields CDR1 MRHNA and CDR2 SNTAGT. The CDR3 is 13 amino acids. CDR3 protein: CASSDGLVNEQFF. In DNA form, the CDR3 reads TGTGCCAGCAGCGACGGGCTAGTGAATGAGCAGTTCTTC.

This clonotype was counted a few times. The V gene is TRBV28, the J gene TRBJ2-7, with 8 bases fitting TRBD1. The CDR3 loop spans 13 amino acids. After removal of 5 bases from V and 5 bases from J, the junction contained 5 bases not matched to a gene. Germline V lookup: CDR1 MDHEN, CDR2 SYDVKM. CDR3 loop: CASSHLQGDEQYF. In DNA, the CDR3 is TGTGCCAGCAGTCATCTACAGGGGGACGAGCAGTACTTC. The full variable domain, rest sourced from reference TRBV28 and TRBJ2-7, is DVKVTQSSRYLVKRTGEKVFLECVQDMDHENMFWYRQDPGLGLRLIYFSYDVKMKEKGDIPEGYSVSREKKERFSLILESASTNQTSMYLCASSHLQGDEQYFGPGTRLTVT.

The rearrangement uses TRBV5-6 and TRBJ2-5; TRBD1 agrees at 8 bases. Germline V gene data show CDR1 as SGHDT and CDR2 as YYEEEE. The trim removed 4 bases at V and 2 bases at J, leaving 7 bases unmatched. The CDR3 has 15 residues. CDR3 sequence: CASSKRGQGQETQYF. CDR3 in DNA: TGTGCCAGCAGCAAACGCGGACAGGGACAAGAGACCCAGTACTTC.

The V call is TRBV20-1, the J call TRBJ2-3, with TRBD2 matching over 7 bases. The CDR3 covers 15 residues. Germline V CDR1 and CDR2: DFQATT, SNEGSKA (reference sequence). The V and J ends lost 1 base and 4 bases, in that order; junction bases with no gene match: 8. CDR3 sequence: CSARAVAGTSDTQYF. DNA for the CDR3: TGCAGTGCTAGAGCAGTAGCGGGTACCTCAGATACGCAGTATTTT.

On this clonotype: With a much larger clone just one base away, this may be a read error. The chain carries TRBV5-1 and TRBJ2-7; 11 bases are a match to TRBD1. The germline gives CDR1 SGHRS, CDR2 YFSETQ. The CDR3 is made up of 16 amino acids. The V gene end was trimmed by 0 bases and the J gene end by 7 bases; junction bases not matched to a gene: 9. CDR3 residues: CASSLALGQGGNEQYF. The CDR3, as DNA: TGCGCCAGCAGCTTGGCTTTGGGACAGGGGGGCAATGAGCAGTACTTC.

This chain links TRBV29-1 with TRBJ2-5; D unclear. V dropped 1 base and J dropped 1 base, with 7 bases sitting between them. Per the germline V gene, CDR1 is SQVTM and CDR2 is ANQGSEA. The CDR3 is 13 residues long. In nucleotides, the CDR3 is TGCAGCGTTGAAGGGCCCAGCCAAGAGACCCAGTACTTC. Its translation is CSVEGPSQETQYF.

In its sample, this clonotype was seen many times. The chain combines TRBV20-1 with TRBJ2-6, with D possibly matching TRBD1 (5 bases). The length of the CDR3 is 15 residues. Germline V gives CDR1 DFQATT, CDR2 SNEGSKA (reference sequence). The V end was cut by 4 bases, the J end by 0 bases, with 10 bases between. Here the CDR3 DNA reads TGCAGTGCTAAGGTTCAGGGCTCTGGGGCCAACGTCCTGACTTTC. It codes for CSAKVQGSGANVLTF.

This sequence joins TRBV5-1 and TRBJ2-1; 7 bases match TRBD1. The CDR3 is made up of 14 amino acids. The V and J ends lost 6 bases and 5 bases, in that order; junction bases with no gene match: 8. CDR1 is SGHRS and CDR2 is YFSETQ in the germline V gene. CDR3 protein: CASTRDRTNNEQFF. The CDR3 nucleotides read TGCGCCAGCACGAGGGACAGAACAAACAATGAGCAGTTCTTC.

The chain is built from TRBV18 and TRBJ1-2; 8 bases fit TRBD1. V gave up 3 bases and J gave up 6 bases; unmatched junction bases: 12. This CDR3 is built from 16 residues. Germline-derived CDR1 and CDR2 are KGHSH and LQKENI. The CDR3 is CASSPSLTGAGHGYTF. The CDR3 nucleotides are TGTGCCAGCTCACCTTCCTTGACAGGGGCTGGCCATGGCTACACCTTC.

The rearrangement uses TRBV7-9 and TRBJ1-2, with 7 bases fitting TRBD1. V gave up 5 bases and J gave up 7 bases; unmatched junction bases: 25. The CDR3 has 19 amino acids. CDR1 is SEHNR, CDR2 FQNEAQ, per germline (reference sequence). In DNA, the CDR3 is TGTGCCAGCAGCCCGTTGGGACAGCGAGCTCTGGATGGGCGATGTGGCTACACCTTC. Translation gives CASSPLGQRALDGRCGYTF.

This clonotype came up once. This rearrangement joins TRBV4-3 to TRBJ2-1; D gene uncertain. V was pared by 5 bases and J by 3 bases, with 14 bases between. This CDR3 spans 15 amino acids. CDR1 LGHNA and CDR2 YSLEER come from the germline V gene. The CDR3 reads CASSAEKTSYNEQFF. In nucleotides, the CDR3 is TGCGCCAGCAGCGCGGAGAAGACAAGCTACAATGAGCAGTTCTTC.

The chain combines TRBV7-2 with TRBJ2-1; 8 nucleotides match TRBD2. With the DNA end fitting TRBJ2-7 better, the J assignment may be wrong. The germline gives CDR1 SGHTA, CDR2 FQGNSA. This CDR3 comprises 17 residues. In DNA form, the CDR3 reads TGTGCCAGCAGCTTAGTCGGGGCTAGCGGGTCCTACAATGAGCAGTACTTC. Residues: CASSLVGASGSYNEQYF.

This clonotype was recorded a few times. The CDR3 DNA reads TGTGCCAGCAGCCGGACTAGCGGGAGGATCTACGAGCAGTACTTC. It encodes CASSRTSGRIYEQYF. The gene calls are TRBV7-2 and TRBJ2-7; the match to TRBD2 covers 14 bases. Per the germline V gene, CDR1 is SGHTA and CDR2 is FQGNSA. V lost 5 bases and J lost 3; bases outside the gene matches: 3. The CDR3 covers 15 residues.